This entry concerns a single TCR beta chain. What it binds is unknown. The CDR3 has 15 amino acids. V gave up 5 bases and J gave up 3 bases, with 17 bases separating them. Germline V gene lookup returns CDR1 SGHTA and CDR2 FQGNSA. Only in-frame clones appear in the TCRdb table, and some are missing; sequencing was by immunoSEQ multiplex PCR. Of roughly 100,000 clones in the sample, about four fifths were seen once. The data stem from a study of OX40 agonist ivuxolimab in advanced cancers. Study-level information: Clinicians treated patients with ivuxolimab, an agonistic anti-OX40 (CD134) antibody. The dose-escalation cohort had hepatocellular carcinoma, melanoma, renal cell or head and neck cancer. People who had prior anti-PD-1, anti-PD-L1 or anti-CTLA-4 therapy could take part, and roughly 44% had some.

General study findings and limits: On average, a greater number of expanded clones characterised CD8+ T cells relative to CD4+.

The chain has TRBV7-2 and TRBJ2-7; D may be TRBD2 (7 bases). This sequence was found in an adult with an advanced solid tumor such as melanoma, head and neck, liver or kidney cancer. The specimen comprised CD4+ or CD8+ T cells sorted from blood, sampled in a trial of the OX40 agonist ivuxolimab. The CDR3 spells CASSPIGGGLYEQYF. CDR3 DNA sequence: TGTGCCAGCAGCCCCATAGGGGGGGGGCTCTACGAGCAGTACTTC.